This TCR beta chain was documented in a study of OX40 agonist ivuxolimab in advanced cancers. About the investigation overall: Ivuxolimab was a fully human IgG2 agonistic monoclonal antibody targeting the costimulatory receptor OX40 (CD134). Intravenous ivuxolimab was administered to patients every 2 weeks at six dose levels: 0.01, 0.1, 0.3, 1.5, 3 and 10 mg/kg. A male proportion of roughly 80% and a mean age of about 60 years, ranging from about 23 to 79, were recorded for the dose-escalation cohort. Partial responses occurred in three dose-escalation patients, of whom one had hepatocellular carcinoma and two had cutaneous melanoma. The purpose of peripheral TCRbeta sequencing was to test whether ivuxolimab changed TCR sequence diversity and led to clonal T-cell expansion. Of the 50 to 55 patients in dose escalation, 19 had hepatocellular carcinoma, some 15 had melanoma, 9 had renal cell carcinoma and 9 had head and neck cancer. The paper covers the monotherapy dose-escalation part of the phase I ivuxolimab trial, which included N = 52 patients. Patients were allowed to have had prior anti-PD-1, anti-PD-L1 or anti-CTLA-4 therapy, and about 40% of the dose-escalation patients had been treated with checkpoint inhibitors.

Sequences KGHSH (CDR1) and LQKENI (CDR2) are obtained from the germline V gene. Relative to germline, V is 2 bases shorter and J is 3 bases shorter, with 7 bases between their ends. The CDR3 starts with the cysteine, ends with the phenylalanine, and has 13 residues. CDR3 DNA is the only sequence kept; it has 39 bases, read in frame from the first base. Beyond this particular receptor, the publication reports: In the 0.1-3.0 mg/kg groups, partial responders were among the patients with the lowest normalized peripheral clonal expansion, particularly in CD8+ T cells. Low levels of normalized T-cell clonal expansion were also seen in some patients who did not respond. At doses of 0.1 to 3.0 mg/kg, clonal expansion of both CD4+ and CD8+ T cells in blood was seen between baseline and week 6. After ivuxolimab, CD8+ T cells had more expanded clones than CD4+ T cells on average. The antigen specificity of the peripheral T cells that underwent clonal expansion was not determined.

Genomic DNA was isolated from the sorted cells so that the TCRbeta CDR3 region could be sequenced. The immunoSEQ Assay was used to sequence the TCRbeta CDR3 regions. This is the immuneACCESS table as TCRdb keeps it, with only in-frame sequences that have V and J called. A part of the clones is gone; compared with another copy, unresolved V genes explain less than half, and the rest is unexplained. Here the sample has 55,000 to 75,000 clones; less than 85% occur a single time. The leading ten clones occupy approximately 3.7% of the sample. As concerns this clone: This receptor's antigen is unknown. Base qualities are not at hand, and no much larger clone is one base apart.

The trial excluded patients who had a history of autoimmune disease or who were on systemic immunosuppression. In every dose cohort, peripheral blood was drawn for TCR sequencing at baseline, cycle 4 day 1, and cycle 7 day 1. Samples came from an open-label, multicenter, first-in-human phase I dose-escalation trial of ivuxolimab. Adults with locally advanced or metastatic melanoma, renal cell, hepatocellular, or head and neck squamous cell carcinoma were enrolled in the trial. Before TCR sequencing, CD4+ T cells and CD8+ T cells from peripheral blood were sorted into separate populations. Here the sequenced sample was CD4+ or CD8+ T cells sorted from blood, taken in a trial of the OX40 agonist ivuxolimab. The sequence derives from an adult with an advanced solid tumor such as melanoma, head and neck, liver or kidney cancer. Rearrangement joined TRBV18 to TRBJ2-5, with the D gene uncertain. The CDR3 loop reads CASSPAQKETQYF. The DNA reads TGTGCCAGCTCACCAGCCCAGAAAGAGACCCAGTACTTC. The reference TRBV18 and TRBJ2-5 proteins fill in what lies around the CDR3, so the full variable domain reads NAGVMQNPRHLVRRRGQEARLRCSPMKGHSHVYWYRQLPEEGLKFMVYLQKENIIDESGMPKERFSAEFPKEGPSILRIQQVVRGDSAAYFCASSPAQKETQYFGPGTRLLVL.